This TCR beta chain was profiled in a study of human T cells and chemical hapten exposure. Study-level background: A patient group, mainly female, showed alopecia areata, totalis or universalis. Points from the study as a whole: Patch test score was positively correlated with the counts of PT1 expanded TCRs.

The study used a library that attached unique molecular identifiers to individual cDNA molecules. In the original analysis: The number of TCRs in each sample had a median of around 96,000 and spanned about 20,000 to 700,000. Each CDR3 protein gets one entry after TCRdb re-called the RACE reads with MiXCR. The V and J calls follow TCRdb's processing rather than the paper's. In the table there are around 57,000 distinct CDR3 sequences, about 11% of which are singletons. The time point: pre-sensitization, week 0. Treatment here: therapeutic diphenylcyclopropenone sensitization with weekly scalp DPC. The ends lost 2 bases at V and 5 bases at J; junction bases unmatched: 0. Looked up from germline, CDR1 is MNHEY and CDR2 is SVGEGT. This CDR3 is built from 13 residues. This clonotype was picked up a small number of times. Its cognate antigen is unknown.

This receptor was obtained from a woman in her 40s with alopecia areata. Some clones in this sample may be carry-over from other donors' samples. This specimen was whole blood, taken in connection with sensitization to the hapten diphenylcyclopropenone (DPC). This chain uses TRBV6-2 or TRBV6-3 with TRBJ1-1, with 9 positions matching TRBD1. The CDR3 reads CASSYGQGTEAFF. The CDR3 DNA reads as TGTGCCAGCAGTTACGGACAGGGGACTGAAGCTTTCTTT.